Many counts were recorded for the clone carrying this T cell receptor beta chain. Its specificity is not known. The template, around 520 ng total RNA, yielded TCR beta cDNA made with a constant-region primer. Libraries of TCR beta came from three nested multiplex PCR rounds with slightly modified ARM-PCR. Forward primers for TRBV1-TRBV30 and a C-beta reverse primer served the first two PCR rounds, at roughly 10 cycles each. MiXCR, run by TCRdb on the multiplex PCR reads, gives a single entry per CDR3 protein. The data show some 200,000 distinct CDR3 sequences, less than 65% seen once. The entry originates in a study of tumor-infiltrating lymphocytes in primary liver carcinoma. Study-level information: Every sample contained roughly 3.65 to 7.13 million productive TCRbeta reads, and these numbers were similar from one tissue type to another.

Overall study findings and caveats: Relative to blood, tumors carried a significantly larger fraction of the repertoire in their top 250 clones (p = 0.039).

Germline CDR1 MNHEY, CDR2 SVGAGI. Trimming took 5 bases from V and 2 from J; bases not matched to a gene: 8. The CDR3 is 15 amino acids. Unsorted whole blood supplied the RNA, and germline DNA was extracted too. Chronic HBV infection affected patients, none of whom had received treatment. A sample of 3.5 to 4.5 milliliters of peripheral blood was taken before surgery. The TCR sequence derives from a woman between 55 and 75 years old with primary liver carcinoma and hepatitis B virus infection. This chain links TRBV6-5 with TRBJ2-7, with 8 bases matching TRBD1. The sequenced sample was peripheral blood. CDR3 sequence (DNA): TGTGCCAGCAGTCCAAATACAGGGGGGACCTACGAGCAGTACTTC. It yields the protein CASSPNTGGTYEQYF.